These T cell receptor beta chains were read from a single sample in a study of response to subunit inactivated influenza vaccine. MiXCR was run by TCRdb on the RT-PCR reads, yielding one entry per CDR3 protein. In the table there are approximately 530,000 distinct CDR3 sequences, 7.5% to 8.5% of which are singletons. The starting material was PBMCs from blood, obtained less than 30 months after vaccination. The receptors were sampled from a man aged 50 to 75 who received an inactivated influenza vaccine. CDR3s include the opening cysteine and the closing phenylalanine or tryptophan. The D gene is left open where the match is weak. Size tells how often a clone was seen (once, few, many) or the class of an expanded clone, and some rows leave it out.

D gene	clone size	J gene	V gene	CDR3 protein	CDR3 DNA
NA	NA	TRBJ2-1	TRBV3-1	CASSLGSPYNEQFF	TGTGCCAGCAGCCTAGGGAGCCCCTACAATGAGCAGTTCTTC
NA	NA	TRBJ1-4	TRBV5-1	CASSRDPTNEKLFF	TGCGCCAGCAGCCGGGACCCAACTAATGAAAAACTGTTTTTT
TRBD2	many	TRBJ2-3	TRBV4-1	CASSQTSGGADTQYF	TGCGCCAGCAGCCAAACCAGCGGGGGGGCAGATACGCAGTATTTT
TRBD1	few	TRBJ2-1	TRBV6-1	CASSEGRDRANGEQFF	TGTGCCAGCAGCGAGGGCCGGGACAGGGCGAATGGTGAGCAGTTCTTC
TRBD2	NA	TRBJ2-3	TRBV5-6	CASSLGSTSADTQYF	TGTGCCAGCAGCTTGGGGTCCACTAGCGCAGATACGCAGTATTTT
NA	many	TRBJ2-1	TRBV9	CASSGPGGENEQFF	TGTGCCAGCAGTGGGCCCGGAGGGGAAAATGAGCAGTTCTTC
NA	few	TRBJ2-7	TRBV21-1	CASSNSRLADLYEQYF	TGTGCCAGCAGCAATTCTAGACTAGCGGACCTCTACGAGCAGTACTTC
NA	few	TRBJ1-6	TRBV6-5	CASSYLPGQLNSPLHF	TGTGCCAGCAGTTACTTACCGGGACAACTTAATTCACCCCTCCACTTT
NA	few	TRBJ2-3	TRBV7-3	CASRGGQRSTDTQYF	TGTGCCAGCAGGGGCGGACAGCGAAGCACAGATACGCAGTATTTT
NA	few	TRBJ2-2	TRBV12-3/TRBV12-4	CASSPTGLTGELFF	TGTGCCAGCAGTCCCACGGGCTTAACCGGGGAGCTGTTTTTT
NA	few	TRBJ2-1	TRBV5-1	CASSIEVNEQFF	TGCGCCAGCAGTATTGAAGTCAATGAGCAGTTCTTC
NA	NA	TRBJ2-3	TRBV27	CASSPGTPGGTQYF	TGTGCCAGCAGTCCCGGGACTCCCGGGGGTACGCAGTATTTT
NA	NA	TRBJ2-2	TRBV24-1	CATSRGSSAGELFF	TGTGCCACCTCAAGGGGGTCGTCCGCCGGGGAGCTGTTTTTT
NA	many	TRBJ1-1	TRBV6-5	CASSSTGQFSQAFF	TGTGCCAGCAGTTCGACAGGACAATTTTCTCAAGCTTTCTTT
NA	NA	TRBJ2-1	TRBV7-2	CASSLVYRASLYNEQFF	TGTGCCAGCAGCTTAGTTTACAGGGCTAGCCTCTACAATGAGCAGTTCTTC
NA	many	TRBJ2-4	TRBV11-1	CASSLGRVGASAKNIQYF	TGTGCCAGCAGCTTAGGCAGGGTTGGGGCTTCGGCCAAAAACATTCAGTACTTC
NA	NA	TRBJ2-5	TRBV7-8	CASSPTRIGSVETQYF	TGTGCCAGCAGCCCGACAAGGATAGGATCAGTGGAGACCCAGTACTTC
NA	many	TRBJ1-1	TRBV12-3/TRBV12-4	CASSFGEEAFF	TGTGCCAGCAGTTTTGGTGAGGAAGCTTTCTTT
TRBD1	few	TRBJ1-6	TRBV2	CASSSRDRVAYNSPLHF	TGTGCCAGCAGTAGCCGGGACAGGGTCGCCTATAATTCACCCCTCCACTTT
TRBD2	NA	TRBJ2-2	TRBV15	CATSKGLAGVTGELFF	TGTGCCACCAGCAAGGGACTAGCGGGAGTGACCGGGGAGCTGTTTTTT
NA	many	TRBJ2-7	TRBV10-3	CAISDPTGNHYEQYF	TGTGCCATCAGTGATCCCACGGGAAACCACTACGAGCAGTACTTC
NA	NA	TRBJ1-5	TRBV28	CASSFANLGNQPQHF	TGTGCCAGCAGTTTCGCCAATTTAGGCAATCAGCCCCAGCATTTT
TRBD2	many	TRBJ2-5	TRBV20-1	CSVLAEETQYF	TGCAGTGTCCTAGCGGAAGAGACCCAGTACTTC
NA	many	TRBJ1-2	TRBV4-1	CASSQDGTIQGYTF	TGCGCCAGCAGCCAAGATGGGACCATCCAAGGCTACACCTTC
TRBD2	NA	TRBJ2-1	TRBV2	CASRRLADHNEQFF	TGTGCCAGCAGGAGACTAGCGGATCACAATGAGCAGTTCTTC
NA	few	TRBJ1-1	TRBV20-1	CSARPTPQVSNTEAFF	TGCAGTGCTAGACCAACACCACAGGTTTCGAACACTGAAGCTTTCTTT
TRBD2	many	TRBJ2-1	TRBV6-1	CASSVSGGAYNEQFF	TGTGCCAGCAGTGTGAGCGGGGGGGCCTATAATGAGCAGTTCTTC
TRBD2	NA	TRBJ2-5	TRBV9	CASSAGTSWETQYF	TGTGCCAGCAGCGCGGGGACTAGCTGGGAGACCCAGTACTTC
TRBD1	many	TRBJ1-1	TRBV28	CASSSGQRNTEAFF	TGTGCCAGCAGTTCGGGACAGAGGAACACTGAAGCTTTCTTT
NA	NA	TRBJ1-1	TRBV18	CASSLLRGQIMNTEAFF	TGTGCCAGCTCACTACTCCGTGGACAAATAATGAACACTGAAGCTTTCTTT
TRBD1	few	TRBJ2-3	TRBV5-4	CASSLEGQKTDTQYF	TGTGCCAGCAGCTTGGAGGGACAGAAAACAGATACGCAGTATTTT
NA	NA	TRBJ2-1	TRBV5-1	CASSLMGPDEQFF	TGCGCCAGCAGCTTGATGGGGCCTGATGAGCAGTTCTTC
NA	few	TRBJ1-5	TRBV20-1	CSARTTTGNQPQHF	TGCAGTGCTAGGACAACCACGGGGAATCAGCCCCAGCATTTT